The T cell receptor beta chain described here comes from a study of identical twins. V was trimmed by 4 bases and J by 1 base, leaving 13 bases between them. Per germline, CDR1 SGHVS and CDR2 FQNEAQ. The CDR3 is 16 amino acids. The study's findings and limits: Memory repertoires showed no such pattern, whereas abundant cord blood beta clonotypes carried fewer insertions. An excess of low generation probability was shown by twin-shared out-of-frame alpha sequences.

A few counts support this clonotype. Its antigen is unidentified. TCRdb used MiXCR to reprocess the 5' RACE reads, holding one entry per CDR3 protein. This sample has around 280,000 distinct CDR3 sequences, with about 8.3% found just once. The data were also submitted as part of a second study, on yellow fever vaccine responses in identical twins.

This receptor was obtained from a woman under 30 in good health. The sequencing sample was made of memory (CD45RO+) T cells sorted from blood. The chain links TRBV7-8 to TRBJ2-2, with D perhaps TRBD1 (5 bases). CDR3 protein: CASSSGHTWNTGELFF. DNA for the CDR3: TGTGCCAGCAGCTCCGGACACACCTGGAACACCGGGGAGCTGTTTTTT.